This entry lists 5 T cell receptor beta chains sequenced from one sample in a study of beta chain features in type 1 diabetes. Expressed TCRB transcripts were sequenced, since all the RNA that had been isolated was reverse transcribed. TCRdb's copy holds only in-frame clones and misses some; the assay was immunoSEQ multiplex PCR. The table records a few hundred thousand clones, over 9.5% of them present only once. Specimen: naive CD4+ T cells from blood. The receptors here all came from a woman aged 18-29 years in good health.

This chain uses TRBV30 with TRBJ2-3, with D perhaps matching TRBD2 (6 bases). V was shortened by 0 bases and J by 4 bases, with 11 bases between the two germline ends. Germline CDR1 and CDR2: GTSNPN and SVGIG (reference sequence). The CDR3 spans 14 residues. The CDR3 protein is CAWSVHTGADTQYF. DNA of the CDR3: TGTGCCTGGAGTGTTCATACGGGGGCAGATACGCAGTATTTT.

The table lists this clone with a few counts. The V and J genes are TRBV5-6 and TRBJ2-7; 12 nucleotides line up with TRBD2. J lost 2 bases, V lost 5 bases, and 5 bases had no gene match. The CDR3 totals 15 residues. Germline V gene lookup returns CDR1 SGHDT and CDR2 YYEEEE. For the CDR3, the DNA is TGTGCCAGCAGGCGACTAGCGGGAGTGACCTACGAGCAGTACTTC. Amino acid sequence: CASRRLAGVTYEQYF. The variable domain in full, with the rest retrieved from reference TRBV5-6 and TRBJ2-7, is DAGVTQSPTHLIKTRGQQVTLRCSPKSGHDTVSWYQQALGQGPQFIFQYYEEEERQRGNFPDRFSGHQFPNYSSELNVNALLLGDSALYLCASRRLAGVTYEQYFGPGTRLTVT.

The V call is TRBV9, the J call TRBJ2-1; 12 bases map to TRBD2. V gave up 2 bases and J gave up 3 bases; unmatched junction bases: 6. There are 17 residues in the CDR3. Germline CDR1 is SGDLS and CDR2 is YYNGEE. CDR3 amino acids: CASSVGSTSGGYNEQFF. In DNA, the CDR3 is TGTGCCAGCAGCGTGGGATCGACTAGCGGGGGCTACAATGAGCAGTTCTTC.

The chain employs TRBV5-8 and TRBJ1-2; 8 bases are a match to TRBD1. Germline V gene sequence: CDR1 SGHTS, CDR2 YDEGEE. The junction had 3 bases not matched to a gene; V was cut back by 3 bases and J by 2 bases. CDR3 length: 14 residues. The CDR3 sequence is CASSSRTGNYGYTF. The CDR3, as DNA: TGTGCCAGCAGCTCCCGGACAGGGAACTATGGCTACACCTTC.

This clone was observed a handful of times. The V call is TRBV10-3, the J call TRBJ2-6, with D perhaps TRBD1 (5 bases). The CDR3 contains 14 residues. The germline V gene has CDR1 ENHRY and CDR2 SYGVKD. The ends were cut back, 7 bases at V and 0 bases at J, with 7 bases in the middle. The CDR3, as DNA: TGTGCCATCACCCAGGGCTCTGGGGCCAACGTCCTGACTTTC. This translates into CAITQGSGANVLTF.